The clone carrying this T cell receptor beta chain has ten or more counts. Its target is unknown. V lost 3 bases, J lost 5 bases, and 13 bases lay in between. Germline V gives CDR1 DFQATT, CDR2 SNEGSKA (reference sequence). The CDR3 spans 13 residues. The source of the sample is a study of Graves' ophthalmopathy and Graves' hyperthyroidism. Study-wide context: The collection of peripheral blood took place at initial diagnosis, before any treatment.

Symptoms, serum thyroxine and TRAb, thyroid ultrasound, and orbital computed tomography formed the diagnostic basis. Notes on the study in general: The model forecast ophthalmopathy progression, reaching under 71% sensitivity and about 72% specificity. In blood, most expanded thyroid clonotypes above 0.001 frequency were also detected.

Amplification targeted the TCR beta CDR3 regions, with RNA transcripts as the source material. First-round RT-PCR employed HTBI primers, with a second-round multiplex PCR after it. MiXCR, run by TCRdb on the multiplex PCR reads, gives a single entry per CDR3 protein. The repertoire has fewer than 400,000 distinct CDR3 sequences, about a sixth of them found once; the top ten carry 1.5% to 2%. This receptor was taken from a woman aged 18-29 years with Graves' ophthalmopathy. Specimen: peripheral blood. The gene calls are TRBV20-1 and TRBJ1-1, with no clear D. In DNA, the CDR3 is TGCAGTGCTAGGCCCGACACCAGAACTGAAGCTTTCTTT. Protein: CSARPDTRTEAFF.